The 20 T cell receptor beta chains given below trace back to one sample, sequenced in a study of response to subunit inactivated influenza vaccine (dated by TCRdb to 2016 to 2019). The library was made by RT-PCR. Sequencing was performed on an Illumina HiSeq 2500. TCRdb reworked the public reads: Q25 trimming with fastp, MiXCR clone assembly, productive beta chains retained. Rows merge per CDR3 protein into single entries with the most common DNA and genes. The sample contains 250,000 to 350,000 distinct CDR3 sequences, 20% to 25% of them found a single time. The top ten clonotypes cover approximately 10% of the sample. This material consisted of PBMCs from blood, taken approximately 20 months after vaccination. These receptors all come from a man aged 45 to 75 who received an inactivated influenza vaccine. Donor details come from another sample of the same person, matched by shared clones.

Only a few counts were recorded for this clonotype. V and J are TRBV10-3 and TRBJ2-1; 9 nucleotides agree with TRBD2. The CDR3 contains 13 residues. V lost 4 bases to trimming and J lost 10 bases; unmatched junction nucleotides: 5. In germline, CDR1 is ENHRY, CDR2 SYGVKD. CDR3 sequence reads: CAISGLAGREQFF. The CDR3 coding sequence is TGTGCCATCAGTGGGCTAGCGGGGAGGGAGCAGTTCTTC.

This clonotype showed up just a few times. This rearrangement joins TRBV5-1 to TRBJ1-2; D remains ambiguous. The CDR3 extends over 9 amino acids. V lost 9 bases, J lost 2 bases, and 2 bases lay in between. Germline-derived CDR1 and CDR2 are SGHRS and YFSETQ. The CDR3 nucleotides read TGCGCCATGAACTATGGCTACACCTTC. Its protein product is CAMNYGYTF.

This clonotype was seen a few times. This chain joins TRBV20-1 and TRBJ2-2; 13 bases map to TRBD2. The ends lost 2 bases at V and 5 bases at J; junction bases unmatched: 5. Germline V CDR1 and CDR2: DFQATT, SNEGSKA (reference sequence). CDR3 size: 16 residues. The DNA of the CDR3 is TGCAGTGCTAGACCGGGACTAGCGGGGACTACCGGGGAGCTGTTTTTT. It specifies CSARPGLAGTTGELFF.

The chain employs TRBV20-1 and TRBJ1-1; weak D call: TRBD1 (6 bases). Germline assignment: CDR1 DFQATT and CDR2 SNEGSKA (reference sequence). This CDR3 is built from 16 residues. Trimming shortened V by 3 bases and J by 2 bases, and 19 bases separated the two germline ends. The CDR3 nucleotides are TGCAGTGCTAGTTCCCAAGGACAGTTCGCTAACACTGAAGCTTTCTTT. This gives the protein CSASSQGQFANTEAFF.

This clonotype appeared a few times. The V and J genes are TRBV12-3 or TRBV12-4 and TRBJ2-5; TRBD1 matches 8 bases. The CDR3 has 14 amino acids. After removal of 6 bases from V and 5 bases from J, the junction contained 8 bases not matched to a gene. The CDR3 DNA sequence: TGTGCCAGCAGGCCGAAGACAGGGGTGGAGACCCAGTACTTC. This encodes CASRPKTGVETQYF.

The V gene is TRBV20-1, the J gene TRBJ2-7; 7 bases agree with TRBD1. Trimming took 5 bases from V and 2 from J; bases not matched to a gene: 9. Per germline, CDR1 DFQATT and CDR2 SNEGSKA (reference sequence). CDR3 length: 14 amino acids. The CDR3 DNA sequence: TGCAGTGCTTACACAGGGGCGCGAGCCTACGAGCAGTACTTC. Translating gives CSAYTGARAYEQYF.

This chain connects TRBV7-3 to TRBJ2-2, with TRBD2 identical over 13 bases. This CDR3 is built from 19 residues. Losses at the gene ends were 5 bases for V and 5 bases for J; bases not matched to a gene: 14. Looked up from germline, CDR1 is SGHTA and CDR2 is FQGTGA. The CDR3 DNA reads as TGTGCCAGCAGCCCTGCCACTAGCGGGAGGGCCGTGATGACCGGGGAGCTGTTTTTT. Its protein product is CASSPATSGRAVMTGELFF.

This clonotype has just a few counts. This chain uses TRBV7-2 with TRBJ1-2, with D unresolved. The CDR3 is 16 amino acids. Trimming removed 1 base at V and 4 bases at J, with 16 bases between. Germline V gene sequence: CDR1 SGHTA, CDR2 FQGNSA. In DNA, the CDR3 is TGTGCCAGCAGCTTAGTGAAAGTAGCAGCTTCCTATGGCTACACCTTC. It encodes CASSLVKVAASYGYTF.

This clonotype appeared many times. CDR3 region: CASSISGTLGTEAFF. The CDR3 DNA is TGCGCCAGCAGCATATCCGGGACCCTAGGGACTGAAGCTTTCTTT. The chain is built from TRBV5-1 and TRBJ1-1; maybe TRBD1 (5 bases). From germline, CDR1 is SGHRS and CDR2 YFSETQ. The CDR3 has 15 residues. Trimming cost V 4 bases and J 5 bases, with 18 bases left between them. Complete variable domain (other parts from reference TRBV5-1 and TRBJ1-1): KAGVTQTPRYLIKTRGQQVTLSCSPISGHRSVSWYQQTPGQGLQFLFEYFSETQRNKGNFPGRFSGRQFSNSRSEMNVSTLELGDSALYLCASSISGTLGTEAFFGQGTRLTVV.

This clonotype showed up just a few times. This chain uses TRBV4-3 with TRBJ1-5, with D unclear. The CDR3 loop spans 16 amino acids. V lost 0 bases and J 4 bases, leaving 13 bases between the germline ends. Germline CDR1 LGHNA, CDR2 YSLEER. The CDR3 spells CASSQDLGQENQPQHF. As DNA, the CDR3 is TGCGCCAGCAGCCAAGATCTTGGGCAGGAGAATCAGCCCCAGCATTTT.

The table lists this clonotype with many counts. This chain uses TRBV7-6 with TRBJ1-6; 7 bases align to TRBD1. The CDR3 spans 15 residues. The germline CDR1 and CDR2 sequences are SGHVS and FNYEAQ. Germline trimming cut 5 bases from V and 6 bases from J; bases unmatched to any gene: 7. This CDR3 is CASSQRGTVNSPLHF. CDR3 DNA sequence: TGTGCCAGCAGCCAGCGAGGGACAGTTAATTCACCCCTCCACTTT.

CDR3 bases: TGTGCCAGCAGTTTAGACCCTATCCTCAAACGTGGAAGCACAGATACGCAGTATTTT. Encoded protein: CASSLDPILKRGSTDTQYF. The chain combines TRBV27 with TRBJ2-3, with D hard to call. Germline-derived CDR1 and CDR2 are MNHEY and SMNVEV (reference sequence). The V end lost 2 bases, the J end lost 0 bases, and 21 bases lay between the germline ends. The CDR3 is made up of 19 amino acids.

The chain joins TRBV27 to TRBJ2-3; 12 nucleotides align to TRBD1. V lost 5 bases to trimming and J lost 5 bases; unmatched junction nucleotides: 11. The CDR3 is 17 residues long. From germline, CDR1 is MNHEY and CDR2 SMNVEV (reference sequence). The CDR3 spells CASSPHRDRGRGDTQYF. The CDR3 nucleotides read TGTGCCAGCAGTCCACACCGGGACAGGGGGCGAGGAGATACGCAGTATTTT.

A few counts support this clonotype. This chain's CDR3 is CASSLAPDTFASGNTIYF. The CDR3 nucleotides read TGCGCCAGCAGCTTGGCTCCTGACACCTTCGCCTCTGGAAACACCATATATTTT. The chain couples TRBV5-1 to TRBJ1-3; D not certain. In germline, CDR1 is SGHRS, CDR2 YFSETQ. CDR3 size: 18 residues. V lost 0 bases and J lost 0, with 16 bases in between.

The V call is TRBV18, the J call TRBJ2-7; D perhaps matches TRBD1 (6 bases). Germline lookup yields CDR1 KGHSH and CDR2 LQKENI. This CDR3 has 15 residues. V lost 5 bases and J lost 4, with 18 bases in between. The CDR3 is CASSTDRPNVYEQYF. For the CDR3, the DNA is TGTGCCAGCTCAACGGACAGACCCAATGTATACGAGCAGTACTTC.

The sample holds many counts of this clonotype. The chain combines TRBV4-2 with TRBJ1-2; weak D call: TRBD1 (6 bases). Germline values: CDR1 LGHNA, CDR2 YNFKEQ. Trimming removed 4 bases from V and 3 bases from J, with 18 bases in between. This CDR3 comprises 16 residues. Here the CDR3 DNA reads TGTGCCAGCAGCCCCCCGGGGGTAGGGGGTGACTATGGCTACACCTTC. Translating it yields CASSPPGVGGDYGYTF.

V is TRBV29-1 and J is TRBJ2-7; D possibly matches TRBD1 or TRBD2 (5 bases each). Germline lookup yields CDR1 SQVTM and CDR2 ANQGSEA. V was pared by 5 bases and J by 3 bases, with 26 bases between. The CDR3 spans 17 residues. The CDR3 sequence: CSVPCPRDPTLDYEQYF. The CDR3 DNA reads TGCAGCGTTCCTTGTCCCCGGGACCCCACGTTGGACTACGAGCAGTACTTC.

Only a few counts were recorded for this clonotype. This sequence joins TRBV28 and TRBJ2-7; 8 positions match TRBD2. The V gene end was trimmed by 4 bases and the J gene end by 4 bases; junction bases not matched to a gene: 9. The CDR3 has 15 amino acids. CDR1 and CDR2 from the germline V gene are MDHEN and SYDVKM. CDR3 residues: CASSSRVRLAYEQYF. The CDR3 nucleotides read TGTGCCAGCAGTTCCCGGGTGCGACTAGCGTACGAGCAGTACTTC.

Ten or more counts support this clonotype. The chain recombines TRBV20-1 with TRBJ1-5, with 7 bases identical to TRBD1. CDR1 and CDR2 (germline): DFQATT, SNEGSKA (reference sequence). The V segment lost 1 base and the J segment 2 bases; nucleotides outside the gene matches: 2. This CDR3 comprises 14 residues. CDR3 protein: CSARAGGRNQPQHF. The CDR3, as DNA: TGCAGTGCTAGAGCAGGGGGTCGCAATCAGCCCCAGCATTTT.

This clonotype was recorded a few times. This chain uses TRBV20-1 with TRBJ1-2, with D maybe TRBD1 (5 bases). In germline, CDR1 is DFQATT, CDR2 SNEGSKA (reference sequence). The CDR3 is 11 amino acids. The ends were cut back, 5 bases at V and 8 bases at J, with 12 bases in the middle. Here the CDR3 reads CSAALGVGYTF. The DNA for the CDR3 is TGCAGTGCTGCTTTGGGGGTGGGCTACACCTTC.